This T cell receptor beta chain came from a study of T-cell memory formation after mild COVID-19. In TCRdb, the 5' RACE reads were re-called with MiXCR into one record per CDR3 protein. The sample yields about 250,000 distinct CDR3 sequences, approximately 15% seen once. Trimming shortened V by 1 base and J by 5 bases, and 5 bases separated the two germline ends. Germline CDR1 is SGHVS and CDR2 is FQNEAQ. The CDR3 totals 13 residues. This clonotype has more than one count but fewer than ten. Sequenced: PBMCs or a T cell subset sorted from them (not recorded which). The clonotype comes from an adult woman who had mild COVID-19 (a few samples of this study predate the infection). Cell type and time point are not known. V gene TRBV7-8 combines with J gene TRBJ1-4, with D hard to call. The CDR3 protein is CASSLVGNEKLFF. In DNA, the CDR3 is TGTGCCAGCAGCTTAGTAGGCAATGAAAAACTGTTTTTT.